The 18 T cell receptor beta chains below were found in one sample sequenced in a study of cytomegalovirus exposure and HLA in healthy donors. Primers: 60 Vbeta forward and 13 Jbeta reverse. Data came from immunoSEQ multiplex PCR; TCRdb stores just in-frame clones and leaves some out. The sample gives over 150,000 clones, 81% of which show up once; about 13% is in the top ten. Sequencing was performed on PBMCs. The source of these receptors is a woman aged 45-60 years in good health and CMV-seronegative.

The CDR3 is CASSWSGERNTIYF. For the CDR3, the DNA is TGTGCCAGCAGTTGGTCAGGGGAGAGGAACACCATATATTTT. The V and J genes are TRBV2 and TRBJ1-3, with D perhaps matching TRBD1 (6 bases). Trimming took off 5 bases at V and 7 bases at J, with 15 bases between the two ends. Germline CDR1 reads SNHLY; CDR2 reads FYNNEI. The CDR3 totals 14 residues.

This clone was recorded only once. The V and J genes are TRBV5-1 and TRBJ2-3; D is unclear. The germline gives CDR1 SGHRS, CDR2 YFSETQ. Trimming took off 4 bases at V and 6 bases at J, with 15 bases between the two ends. This CDR3 is 14 amino acids long. CDR3 residues: CASSPTPDQDTQYF. CDR3 in DNA: TGCGCCAGCAGCCCGACTCCCGACCAGGATACGCAGTATTTT.

The V gene is TRBV15, the J gene TRBJ2-7, with 8 bases that match TRBD1. Germline CDR1 is LNHNV and CDR2 is YYDKDF (reference sequence). V shed 5 bases, J shed 2 bases, and the junction held 5 bases outside the gene matches. The length of the CDR3 is 14 residues. The DNA of the CDR3 is TGTGCCACCAGCTCTAGGACAGGGCCCTACGAGCAGTACTTC. Translated: CATSSRTGPYEQYF. Full variable domain (remainder filled in from reference TRBV15 and TRBJ2-7): DAMVIQNPRYQVTQFGKPVTLSCSQTLNHNVMYWYQQKSSQAPKLLFHYYDKDFNNEADTPDNFQSRRPNTSFCFLDIRSPGLGDTAMYLCATSSRTGPYEQYFGPGTRLTVT.

This rearrangement joins TRBV11-2 to TRBJ1-1; no reliable D call. Per germline, CDR1 SGHAT and CDR2 FQNNGV. The CDR3 is made up of 13 amino acids. The V end lost 3 bases, the J end lost 1 base, and 6 bases lay between the germline ends. The chain's CDR3 is CASSFNRNTEAFF. As DNA, the CDR3 is TGTGCCAGCAGCTTCAACAGGAACACTGAAGCTTTCTTT.

The chain carries TRBV12-2 and TRBJ1-4. TRBV12-2 is a recognized pseudogene. The CDR3 sequence is 17 residues long. The CDR3 DNA sequence: TGTGCAAGTCGCTTAGCCTGGCTTATAGCCAACAATGAAAAACTGTTTTTT. This translates into CASRLAWLIANNEKLFF.

The J gene is TRBJ2-7, the V gene TRBV23-1; D may be TRBD1 (5 bases). TRBV23-1 is an ORF; its function is uncertain. Between the trimmed V and J ends, which lost 7 bases and 1 base, there was a span of 11 bases. The CDR3 contains 13 residues. This CDR3 reads CASNLTVSYEQYF. CDR3 coding DNA: TGCGCCAGCAACTTGACAGTTTCCTACGAGCAGTACTTC.

The chain links TRBV4-1 to TRBJ2-3; D not certain. In germline, CDR1 is MGHRA, CDR2 YSYEKL. The V end lost 4 bases, the J end lost 1 base, and 9 bases lay between the germline ends. CDR3 size: 14 residues. Written as DNA, the CDR3 is TGCGCCAGCAGCCCCACAACCGGCACAGATACGCAGTATTTT. As protein: CASSPTTGTDTQYF.

J is TRBJ2-3 and V is TRBV19; no firm D call. V lost 5 bases and J lost 0, with 9 bases in between. The germline V gene encodes CDR1 LNHDA and CDR2 SQIVND (reference sequence). There are 14 residues in the CDR3. CDR3 nucleotides: TGTGCCAGTAGTCCCATTCCCAGCACAGATACGCAGTATTTT. Translation gives CASSPIPSTDTQYF.

The table lists this clone with a count of one. The V call is TRBV5-5, the J call TRBJ2-7; D possibly corresponds to TRBD1 (5 bases). The CDR3 extends over 14 amino acids. V was trimmed by 2 bases and J by 3 bases, leaving 12 bases between them. Germline values: CDR1 SGHKS, CDR2 YYEKEE (reference sequence). CDR3 sequence (DNA): TGTGCCAGCAGCTTACAGACAGTAAGCTACGAGCAGTACTTC. Protein: CASSLQTVSYEQYF.

Only a few counts were recorded for this clone. V usage is TRBV27 and J usage is TRBJ2-7; 7 bases align to TRBD1. The CDR3 totals 15 residues. V trimming: 6 bases; J trimming: 2 bases; junction bases outside the gene matches: 10. Germline V gene lookup returns CDR1 MNHEY and CDR2 SMNVEV (reference sequence). The CDR3 region has the DNA TGTGCCAGCAGCCGAACCGGGACAGCTCCCTACGAGCAGTACTTC. Its protein product is CASSRTGTAPYEQYF.

This clone was seen a handful of times. This chain joins TRBV9 and TRBJ1-3; maybe TRBD1 (5 bases). The germline V and J ends were trimmed by 2 bases and 0 bases, with 15 bases remaining between them. Germline CDR1 and CDR2: SGDLS and YYNGEE. There are 17 residues in the CDR3. The DNA for the CDR3 is TGTGCCAGCAGCGTCGGGAGGGACCCACGCTCTGGAAACACCATATATTTT. Encoded protein: CASSVGRDPRSGNTIYF.

V gene TRBV28 combines with J gene TRBJ2-3; the match to TRBD1 covers 11 bases. From germline, CDR1 is MDHEN and CDR2 SYDVKM. CDR3 length: 15 residues. V was clipped by 8 bases and J by 5 bases; unmatched bases: 9. The CDR3: CASRPGQGAGDTQYF. Here the CDR3 DNA reads TGTGCCAGCCGACCCGGACAGGGGGCAGGAGATACGCAGTATTTT.

J is TRBJ2-7 and V is TRBV27; possible D gene TRBD2, 5 bases. CDR3 length: 11 residues. V shed 6 bases and J shed 4 bases, with 7 bases lying between them. The V gene's germline CDR1 is MNHEY and CDR2 SMNVEV (reference sequence). CDR3 in DNA: TGTGCCAGCAGGGGAGTTTACGAGCAGTACTTC. This gives the protein CASRGVYEQYF.

The J gene is TRBJ1-5, the V gene TRBV5-1, with a weak D call TRBD1 (5 bases). Trimming pared 4 bases from V and 3 bases from J, leaving 14 bases between. The CDR3 extends over 15 amino acids. Per germline, CDR1 SGHRS and CDR2 YFSETQ. The CDR3 loop is CASSAWGGPNQPQHF. CDR3 nucleotide sequence: TGCGCCAGCAGCGCGTGGGGGGGACCCAATCAGCCCCAGCATTTT.

This chain uses TRBV29-1 with TRBJ2-1; a possible D gene is TRBD2 (6 bases). Germline assignment: CDR1 SQVTM and CDR2 ANQGSEA. V was shortened by 4 bases and J by 6 bases, with 13 bases between the two germline ends. CDR3 size: 13 residues. CDR3 bases: TGCAGCGTTGGAGGAGGGGACCTCAATGAGCAGTTCTTC. Translation: CSVGGGDLNEQFF.

The chain has TRBV29-1 and TRBJ2-5, with 7 nucleotides matching TRBD2. The CDR3 spans 15 residues. Germline V lookup: CDR1 SQVTM, CDR2 ANQGSEA. Trimming cost V 2 bases and J 11 bases; bases outside gene matches: 17. The CDR3 DNA follows: TGCAGCGTTGAAACGAGGGGAGGGATGTACGGGGAGCAGTACTTC. Translated: CSVETRGGMYGEQYF.

This clone has only a few counts. This chain links TRBV2 with TRBJ1-6; 7 bases align to TRBD1. Trimming took 9 bases from V and 8 from J; bases not matched to a gene: 7. The CDR3 spans 13 residues. Germline CDR1 SNHLY, CDR2 FYNNEI. CDR3 residues: CARRDSRDSPLHF. The CDR3, as DNA: TGTGCCAGAAGGGACAGTCGGGATTCACCCCTCCACTTT. The full variable domain, with the rest looked up from reference TRBV2 and TRBJ1-6, is EPEVTQTPSHQVTQMGQEVILRCVPISNHLYFYWYRQILGQKVEFLVSFYNNEISEKSEIFDDQFSVERPDGSNFTLKIRSTKLEDSAMYFCARRDSRDSPLHFGNGTRLTVT.

The gene calls are TRBV6-5 and TRBJ1-2, with 8 bases lining up with TRBD1. The CDR3 runs to 14 residues. The ends lost 2 bases at V and 8 bases at J; junction bases unmatched: 7. Germline V lookup: CDR1 MNHEY, CDR2 SVGAGI. The CDR3 is CASSYLTGGQGYTF. CDR3 DNA sequence: TGTGCCAGCAGTTACCTAACAGGGGGTCAGGGCTACACCTTC.